This T cell receptor beta chain is from a study of T-cell reconstitution after alpha-beta-depleted transplantation in children. Study-wide results and limits: Most T-cell counts and diversity one year after the transplant came from T cells that were newly produced. Where alpha-beta T cells came from about two months after transplant was reportedly several hundred expanded graft clones.

Molecular barcoding with unique molecular identifiers was used for the TCRbeta library. One entry per CDR3 protein results from TCRdb running MiXCR on the PCR reads. This sample yields more than 40,000 distinct CDR3 sequences, of which about 9.3% are seen a single time; approximately 27% belongs to the top ten. This clonotype was counted at least ten times. Its target is not known. Germline V gives CDR1 SGHKS, CDR2 YYEKEE (reference sequence). Trimming cost V 0 bases and J 4 bases; bases outside gene matches: 3. This CDR3 is built from 14 residues. The origin of this receptor is a male patient between 2 and 9 years old who had a stem cell transplant for chronic granulomatous disease, so the T cells may come from the graft donor. The source was PBMCs, mostly from graft donor cells, collected 60 days after TCRalphabeta/CD19-depleted stem cell transplant. This chain joins TRBV5-5 and TRBJ2-5, with 7 bases aligning to TRBD1. CDR3 in amino acids: CASSLGQGRETQYF. The CDR3 nucleotides read TGTGCCAGCAGCTTGGGACAGGGTCGAGAGACCCAGTACTTC.